A single sample gave rise to the 11 T cell receptor beta chains below, sequenced in a study of cytotoxic CD8 clonotypes in ibrutinib-treated CLL. Sequencing used immunoSEQ multiplex PCR; TCRdb keeps in-frame clones, though not all of them. The sample shows 200,000 to 250,000 clones, 60% to 80% of them seen only once. The input for sequencing was PBMCs, taken after 12 months of ibrutinib treatment. The receptors were gathered from a human donor with chronic lymphocytic leukemia.

This clone has just one count. The chain is built from TRBV5-5 and TRBJ1-2; no clear D gene. This CDR3 region has 12 residues. Germline values: CDR1 SGHKS, CDR2 YYEKEE (reference sequence). The V and J ends lost 5 bases and 4 bases respectively, with 9 bases between them. The CDR3 nucleotides are TGTGCCAGCAGTCTCACGGGCTATGGCTACACCTTC. This sequence encodes CASSLTGYGYTF.

This sequence joins TRBV5-1 and TRBJ2-7, with D perhaps being TRBD1 or TRBD2 (7 bases each). CDR1 and CDR2 (germline): SGHRS, YFSETQ. The CDR3 length is 16 residues. The V and J ends lost 0 bases and 7 bases respectively, with 20 bases between them. CDR3 bases: TGCGCCAGCAGCTTGGATTGGGGGGGACAGTCCCGGGAGCAGTACTTC. It is translated as CASSLDWGGQSREQYF.

This sequence joins TRBV30 and TRBJ1-1; a possible D gene is TRBD1 (5 bases). V gave up 7 bases and J gave up 2 bases, with 17 bases separating them. The CDR3 runs to 14 residues. Germline V gene lookup returns CDR1 GTSNPN and CDR2 SVGIG (reference sequence). Here the CDR3 reads CALTTGRKNTEAFF. The CDR3 nucleotides are TGTGCCTTAACTACGGGACGCAAAAACACTGAAGCTTTCTTT.

Points on this clone: This sample includes further DNA sequences coding for the same CDR3. The rearrangement links TRBV7-3 to TRBJ2-2; D is unresolved. Germline lookup yields CDR1 SGHTA and CDR2 FQGTGA. This CDR3 has 16 residues. V was trimmed by 0 bases and J by 0 bases, leaving 8 bases between them. The DNA for the CDR3 is TGTGCCAGCAGCTTAACTGGCGGCACGAACACCGGGGAGCTGTTTTTT. Amino acid sequence: CASSLTGGTNTGELFF.

The chain couples TRBV7-3 to TRBJ2-1; no clear D gene. Trimming left V 1 base short and J 5 bases short, with 15 bases between. The CDR3 is 16 residues long. Germline CDR1 and CDR2: SGHTA and FQGTGA. The CDR3 region has the DNA TGTGCCAGCAGCTTAAGGGCTACTTCCCAACACAATGAGCAGTTCTTC. Its translation is CASSLRATSQHNEQFF. Drawing the rest from reference TRBV7-3 and TRBJ2-1, the complete variable domain is GAGVSQTPSNKVTEKGKYVELRCDPISGHTALYWYRQSLGQGPEFLIYFQGTGAADDSGLPNDRFFAVRPEGSVSTLKIQRTERGDSAVYLCASSLRATSQHNEQFFGPGTRLTVL.

The V and J genes are TRBV4-3 and TRBJ2-7; 7 bases line up with TRBD2. With V trimmed by 1 base and J by 2 bases, 11 bases remained unmatched. Germline V gene sequence: CDR1 LGHNA, CDR2 YSLEER. This CDR3 region has 17 residues. CDR3 nucleotides: TGCGCCAGCAGCCAAGCGTGGCGGTCTAGCGGCACCTACGAGCAGTACTTC. Translating gives CASSQAWRSSGTYEQYF.

CDR3 sequence reads: CAISVRGTDTQYF. The CDR3 bases are TGTGCCATCAGTGTCAGGGGGACAGATACGCAGTATTTT. The chain links TRBV10-3 to TRBJ2-3; 7 bases match TRBD1. V shed 4 bases, J shed 3 bases, and the junction held 1 base outside the gene matches. The CDR3 is made up of 13 amino acids. CDR1 ENHRY and CDR2 SYGVKD come from the germline V gene.

The genes are TRBV10-1 and TRBJ2-7, with TRBD1 identical over 11 bases. Germline lookup yields CDR1 WNHNN and CDR2 SYGVQD (reference sequence). The CDR3 is 17 residues long. V lost 0 bases, J lost 0 bases, and 4 bases stayed unmatched. DNA for the CDR3: TGCGCCAGCAGTGAGTCGAGGGACAGGGGGAGCTCCTACGAGCAGTACTTC. It encodes CASSESRDRGSSYEQYF.

The chain is built from TRBV19 and TRBJ1-2; D gene uncertain. Trimming took off 3 bases at V and 0 bases at J, with 8 bases between the two ends. The CDR3 length is 14 residues. Germline CDR1 is LNHDA and CDR2 is SQIVND (reference sequence). CDR3 loop: CASSIRSSNYGYTF. The CDR3 nucleotides read TGTGCCAGTAGTATTCGCAGCTCTAACTATGGCTACACCTTC.

The chain is built from TRBV6-1 and TRBJ1-4; 9 bases are a match to TRBD1. This CDR3 has 14 amino acids. CDR1 and CDR2 (germline): MNHNS, SASEGT. V lost 4 bases, J lost 7 bases, and 4 bases stayed unmatched. CDR3 amino acids: CASSAWTGVEKLFF. CDR3 bases: TGTGCCAGCAGTGCCTGGACAGGGGTTGAAAAACTGTTTTTT.

This sequence joins TRBV12-5 and TRBJ2-2, with D tentatively TRBD1 or TRBD2 (5 bases each). The V and J ends lost 0 bases and 5 bases respectively, with 13 bases between them. The CDR3 is made up of 16 amino acids. Per the germline V gene, CDR1 is LGHNT and CDR2 is FRNRAP. DNA for the CDR3: TGTGCTAGTGGTTTGGTAGGGGTACCGGGAACCGGGGAGCTGTTTTTT. The encoded protein is CASGLVGVPGTGELFF.